This T cell receptor (beta chain) came from a study of blood T cell repertoires in COVID-19. Study-wide context: Sources were T cells, B-cell-depleted T cells, or PBMCs; the material itself was cDNA or gDNA.

Libraries were prepared by immunoSEQ multiplex PCR; TCRdb keeps only in-frame clonotypes and omits some of them. The table includes 200,000 to 250,000 clones, 80% to 90% detected once. Sample: peripheral blood. This sequence originates from a man aged 35-49 years with acute or convalescent COVID-19.

CDR3 DNA: TGTGCCAGCAGCTACGTAGGGGGAACAGATACGCAGTATTTT. Translating it yields CASSYVGGTDTQYF. The chain combines TRBV5-6 with TRBJ2-3; D perhaps matches TRBD1 (6 bases). Trimming shortened V by 3 bases and J by 3 bases, and 11 bases separated the two germline ends. CDR1 SGHDT and CDR2 YYEEEE come from the germline V gene. This CDR3 has 14 amino acids.